This TCR beta chain was obtained from a study of cytomegalovirus exposure and HLA in healthy donors. Findings and caveats of the study: In terms of immune exposure information, only CMV serostatus was available. In a later analysis, at a false discovery rate of 0.05, fewer than 20,000 TCR beta sequences matched HLA alleles. An assumption of roughly uniform sequencing depth across donors underlay the presence/absence analyses.

The CDR3 runs 14 residues. V was pared by 5 bases and J by 5 bases, with 13 bases between. The germline CDR1 and CDR2 sequences are SEHNR and FQNEAQ (reference sequence). PCR primers comprised 60 Vbeta and 13 Jbeta primers. Clones were sequenced by immunoSEQ multiplex PCR, and TCRdb holds only the in-frame ones, with some missing. The table shows 130,000 to 150,000 clones, with 60% to 80% occurring only once. Remarks on this clone: The antigen is not known.

This TCR was recovered from a man younger than 35 in good health and CMV-seronegative. The chain couples TRBV7-9 to TRBJ1-5; D gene uncertain. Sequenced material: PBMCs. The CDR3 DNA sequence: TGTGCCAGCAGCGACCTCGGGTCCGATCAGCCCCAGCATTTT. Translating gives CASSDLGSDQPQHF.